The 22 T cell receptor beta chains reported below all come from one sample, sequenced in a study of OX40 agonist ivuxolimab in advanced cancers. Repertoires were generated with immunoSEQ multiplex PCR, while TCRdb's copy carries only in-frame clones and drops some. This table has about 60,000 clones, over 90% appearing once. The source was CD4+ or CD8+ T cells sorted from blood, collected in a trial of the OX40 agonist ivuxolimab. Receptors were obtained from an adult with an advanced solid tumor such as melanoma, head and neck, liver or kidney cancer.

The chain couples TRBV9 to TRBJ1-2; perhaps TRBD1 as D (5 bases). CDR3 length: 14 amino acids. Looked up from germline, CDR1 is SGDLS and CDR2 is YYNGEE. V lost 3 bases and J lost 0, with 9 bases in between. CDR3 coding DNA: TGTGCCAGCAGCGAGGGACGCTCTAACTATGGCTACACCTTC. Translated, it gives CASSEGRSNYGYTF.

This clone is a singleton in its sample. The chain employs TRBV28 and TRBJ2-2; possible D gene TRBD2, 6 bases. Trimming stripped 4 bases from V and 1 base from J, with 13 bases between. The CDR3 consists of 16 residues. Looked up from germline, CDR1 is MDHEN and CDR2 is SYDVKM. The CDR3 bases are TGTGCCAGCAGTTCGCCGGGGACTGTGAACACCGGGGAGCTGTTTTTT. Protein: CASSSPGTVNTGELFF.

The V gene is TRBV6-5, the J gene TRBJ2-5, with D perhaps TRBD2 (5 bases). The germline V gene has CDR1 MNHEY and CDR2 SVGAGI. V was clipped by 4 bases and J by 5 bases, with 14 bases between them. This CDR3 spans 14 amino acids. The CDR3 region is CASSSLLVGETQYF. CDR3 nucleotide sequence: TGTGCCAGCAGTTCCTTACTAGTAGGTGAGACCCAGTACTTC.

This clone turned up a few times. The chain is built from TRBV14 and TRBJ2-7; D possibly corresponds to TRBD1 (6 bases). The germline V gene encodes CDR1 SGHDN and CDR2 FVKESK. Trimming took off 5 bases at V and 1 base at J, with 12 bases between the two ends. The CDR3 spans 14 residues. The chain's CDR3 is CASSSWTDSYEQYF. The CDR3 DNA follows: TGTGCCAGCAGCTCGTGGACAGATTCCTACGAGCAGTACTTC.

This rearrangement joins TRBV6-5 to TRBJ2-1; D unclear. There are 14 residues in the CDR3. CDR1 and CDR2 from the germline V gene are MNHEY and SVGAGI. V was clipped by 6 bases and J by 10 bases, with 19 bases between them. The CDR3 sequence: CASRILFMADEQFF. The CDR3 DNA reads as TGTGCCAGCAGGATCCTTTTTATGGCAGACGAGCAGTTCTTC.

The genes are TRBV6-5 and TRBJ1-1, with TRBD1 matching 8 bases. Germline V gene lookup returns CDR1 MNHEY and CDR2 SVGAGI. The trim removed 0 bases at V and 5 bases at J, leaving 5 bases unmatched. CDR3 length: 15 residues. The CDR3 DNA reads TGTGCCAGCAGTTACTCGGGCAGGGGGCAAACTGAAGCTTTCTTT. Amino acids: CASSYSGRGQTEAFF.

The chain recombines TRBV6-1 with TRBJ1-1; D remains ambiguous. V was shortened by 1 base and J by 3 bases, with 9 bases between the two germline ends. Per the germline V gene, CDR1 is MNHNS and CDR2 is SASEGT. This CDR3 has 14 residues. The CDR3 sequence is CASSEEAGYTEAFF. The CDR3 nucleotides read TGTGCCAGCAGTGAAGAGGCGGGGTACACTGAAGCTTTCTTT.

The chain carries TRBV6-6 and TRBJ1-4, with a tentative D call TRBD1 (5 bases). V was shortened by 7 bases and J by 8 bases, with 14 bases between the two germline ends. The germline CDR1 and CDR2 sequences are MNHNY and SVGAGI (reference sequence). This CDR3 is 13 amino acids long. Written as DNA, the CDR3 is TGTGCCAGCAACCATCCCTCAGGGGAAAAACTGTTTTTT. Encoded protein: CASNHPSGEKLFF.

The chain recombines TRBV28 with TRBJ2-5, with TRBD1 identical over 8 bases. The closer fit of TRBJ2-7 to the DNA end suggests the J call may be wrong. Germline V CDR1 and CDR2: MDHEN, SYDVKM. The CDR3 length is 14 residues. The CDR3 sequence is CASRRTGSSYEQYF. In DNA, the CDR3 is TGTGCCAGCAGACGGACAGGGAGCTCCTACGAGCAGTACTTC.

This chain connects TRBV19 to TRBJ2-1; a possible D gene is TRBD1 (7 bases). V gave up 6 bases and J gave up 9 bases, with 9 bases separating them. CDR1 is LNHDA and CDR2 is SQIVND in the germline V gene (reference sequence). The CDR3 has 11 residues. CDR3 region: CASSQGGEQFF. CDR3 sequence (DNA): TGTGCCAGTAGCCAGGGGGGTGAGCAGTTCTTC. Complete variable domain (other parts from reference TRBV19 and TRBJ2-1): DGGITQSPKYLFRKEGQNVTLSCEQNLNHDAMYWYRQDPGQGLRLIYYSQIVNDFQKGDIAEGYSVSREKKESFPLTVTSAQKNPTAFYLCASSQGGEQFFGPGTRLTVL.

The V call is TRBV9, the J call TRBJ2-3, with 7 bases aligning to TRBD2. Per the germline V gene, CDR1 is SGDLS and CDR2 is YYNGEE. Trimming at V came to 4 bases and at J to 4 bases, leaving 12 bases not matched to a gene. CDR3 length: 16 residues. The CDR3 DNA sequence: TGTGCCAGCAGCCGCGGAGGCGGGAGTGTCGCAGATACGCAGTATTTT. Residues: CASSRGGGSVADTQYF.

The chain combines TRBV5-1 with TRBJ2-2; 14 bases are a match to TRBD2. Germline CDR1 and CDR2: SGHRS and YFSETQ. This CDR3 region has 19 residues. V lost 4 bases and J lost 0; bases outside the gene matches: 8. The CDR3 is CASSSWTSGRSANTGELFF. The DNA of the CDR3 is TGCGCCAGCAGCAGCTGGACTAGCGGGAGGTCCGCGAACACCGGGGAGCTGTTTTTT.

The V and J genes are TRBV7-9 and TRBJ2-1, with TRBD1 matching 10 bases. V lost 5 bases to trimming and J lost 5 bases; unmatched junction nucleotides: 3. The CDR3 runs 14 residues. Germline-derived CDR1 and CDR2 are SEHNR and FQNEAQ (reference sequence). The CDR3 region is CASSRDRGDNEQFF. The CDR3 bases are TGTGCCAGCAGCCGGGACAGGGGTGACAATGAGCAGTTCTTC.

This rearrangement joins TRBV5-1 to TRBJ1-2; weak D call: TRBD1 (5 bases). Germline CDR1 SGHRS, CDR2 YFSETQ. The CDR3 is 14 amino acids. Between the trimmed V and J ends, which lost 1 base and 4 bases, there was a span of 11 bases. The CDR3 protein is CASSLSSGSYGYTF. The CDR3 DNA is TGCGCCAGCAGCTTGTCTTCAGGGAGCTATGGCTACACCTTC. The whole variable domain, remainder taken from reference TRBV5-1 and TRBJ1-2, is KAGVTQTPRYLIKTRGQQVTLSCSPISGHRSVSWYQQTPGQGLQFLFEYFSETQRNKGNFPGRFSGRQFSNSRSEMNVSTLELGDSALYLCASSLSSGSYGYTFGSGTRLTVV.

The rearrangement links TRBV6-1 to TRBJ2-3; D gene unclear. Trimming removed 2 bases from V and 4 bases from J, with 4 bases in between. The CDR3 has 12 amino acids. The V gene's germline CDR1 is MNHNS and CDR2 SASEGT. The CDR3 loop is CASSELADTQYF. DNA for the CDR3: TGTGCCAGCAGTGAACTCGCAGATACGCAGTATTTT.

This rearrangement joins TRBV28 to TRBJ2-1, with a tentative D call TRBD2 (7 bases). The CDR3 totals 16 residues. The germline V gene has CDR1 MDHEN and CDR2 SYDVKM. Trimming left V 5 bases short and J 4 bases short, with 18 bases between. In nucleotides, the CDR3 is TGTGCCAGCAGTGCTCGTGGGGGGGCGAGGTACAATGAGCAGTTCTTC. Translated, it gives CASSARGGARYNEQFF.

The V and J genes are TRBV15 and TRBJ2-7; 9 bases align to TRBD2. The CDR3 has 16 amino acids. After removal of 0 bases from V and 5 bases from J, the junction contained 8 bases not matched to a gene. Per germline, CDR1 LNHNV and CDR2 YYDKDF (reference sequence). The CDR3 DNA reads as TGTGCCACCAGCAGAGATCTTGCGGGAGGGGACAACGAGCAGTACTTC. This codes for CATSRDLAGGDNEQYF.

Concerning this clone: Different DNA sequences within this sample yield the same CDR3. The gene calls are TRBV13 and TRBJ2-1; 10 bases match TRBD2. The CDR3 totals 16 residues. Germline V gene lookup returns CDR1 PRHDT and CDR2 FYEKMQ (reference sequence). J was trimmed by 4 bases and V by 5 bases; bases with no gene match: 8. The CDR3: CASSIAGTSVYNEQFF. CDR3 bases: TGTGCCAGCAGCATTGCCGGGACTAGCGTTTACAATGAGCAGTTCTTC.

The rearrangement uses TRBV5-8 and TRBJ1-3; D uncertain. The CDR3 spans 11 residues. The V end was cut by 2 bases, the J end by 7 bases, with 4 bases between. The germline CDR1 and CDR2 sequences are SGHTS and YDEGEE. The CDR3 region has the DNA TGTGCCAGCAGCTTATCTAACACCATATATTTT. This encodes CASSLSNTIYF.

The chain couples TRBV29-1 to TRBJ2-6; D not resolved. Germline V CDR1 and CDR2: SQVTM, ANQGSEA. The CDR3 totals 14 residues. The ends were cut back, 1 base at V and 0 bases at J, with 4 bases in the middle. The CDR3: CSVEGTSGANVLTF. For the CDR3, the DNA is TGCAGCGTTGAAGGAACCTCTGGGGCCAACGTCCTGACTTTC.

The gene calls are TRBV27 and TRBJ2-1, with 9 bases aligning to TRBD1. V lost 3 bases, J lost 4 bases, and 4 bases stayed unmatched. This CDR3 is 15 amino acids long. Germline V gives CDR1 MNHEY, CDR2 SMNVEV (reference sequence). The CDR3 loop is CASSFSGQGYNEQFF. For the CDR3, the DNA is TGTGCCAGCAGTTTTTCGGGACAGGGTTACAATGAGCAGTTCTTC.

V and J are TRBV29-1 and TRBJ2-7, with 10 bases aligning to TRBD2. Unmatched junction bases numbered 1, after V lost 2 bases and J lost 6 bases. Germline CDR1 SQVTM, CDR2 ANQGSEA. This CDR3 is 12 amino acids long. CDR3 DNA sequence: TGCAGCGTTGAACTAGCGGGAGCCGAGCAGTACTTC. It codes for CSVELAGAEQYF.